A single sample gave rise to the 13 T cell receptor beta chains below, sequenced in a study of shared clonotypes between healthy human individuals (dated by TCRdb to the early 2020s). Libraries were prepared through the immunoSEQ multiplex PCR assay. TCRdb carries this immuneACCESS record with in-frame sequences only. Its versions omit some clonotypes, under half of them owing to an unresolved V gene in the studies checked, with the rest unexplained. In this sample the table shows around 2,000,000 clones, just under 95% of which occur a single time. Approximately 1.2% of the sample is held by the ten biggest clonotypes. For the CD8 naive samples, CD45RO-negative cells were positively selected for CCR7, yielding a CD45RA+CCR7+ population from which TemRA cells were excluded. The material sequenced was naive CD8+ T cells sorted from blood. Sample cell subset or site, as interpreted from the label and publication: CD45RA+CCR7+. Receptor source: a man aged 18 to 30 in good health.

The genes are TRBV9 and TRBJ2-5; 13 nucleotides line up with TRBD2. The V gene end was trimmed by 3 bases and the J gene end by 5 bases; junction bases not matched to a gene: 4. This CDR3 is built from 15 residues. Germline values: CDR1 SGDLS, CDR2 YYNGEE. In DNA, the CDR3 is TGTGCCAGCAGCGGGGGACTAGCGGGAATGGAGACCCAGTACTTC. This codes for CASSGGLAGMETQYF.

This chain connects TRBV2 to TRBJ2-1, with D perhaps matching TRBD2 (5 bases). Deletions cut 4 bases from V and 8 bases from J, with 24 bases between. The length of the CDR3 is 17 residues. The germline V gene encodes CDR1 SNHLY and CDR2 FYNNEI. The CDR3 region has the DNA TGTGCCAGCAGTGGAGGGCTATCAGGTGACTTTTGGGATGAGCAGTTCTTC. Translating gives CASSGGLSGDFWDEQFF.

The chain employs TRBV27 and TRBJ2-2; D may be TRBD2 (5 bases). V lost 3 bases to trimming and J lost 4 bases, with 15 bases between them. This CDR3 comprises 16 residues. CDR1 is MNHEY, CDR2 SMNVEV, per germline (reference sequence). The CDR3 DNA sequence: TGTGCCAGCAGTTTGCTTACTAGTTGGGGCACCGGGGAGCTGTTTTTT. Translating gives CASSLLTSWGTGELFF.

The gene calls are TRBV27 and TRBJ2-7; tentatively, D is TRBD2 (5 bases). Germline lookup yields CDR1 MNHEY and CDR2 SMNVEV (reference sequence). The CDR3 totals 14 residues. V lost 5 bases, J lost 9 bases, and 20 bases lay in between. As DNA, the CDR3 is TGTGCCAGCAGTGTGAGCGGAATGGACTTGAGGCAGTACTTC. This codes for CASSVSGMDLRQYF.

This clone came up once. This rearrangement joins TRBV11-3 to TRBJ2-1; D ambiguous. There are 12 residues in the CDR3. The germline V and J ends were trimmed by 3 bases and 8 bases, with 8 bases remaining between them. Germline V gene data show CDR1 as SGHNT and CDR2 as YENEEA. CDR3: CASSFLGDEQFF. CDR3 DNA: TGTGCCAGCAGCTTTCTTGGGGATGAGCAGTTCTTC.

The CDR3 loop is CASSIVSGPGTEAFF. Written as DNA, the CDR3 is TGTGCCAGTAGTATAGTTTCGGGGCCTGGCACTGAAGCTTTCTTT. V usage is TRBV19 and J usage is TRBJ1-1, with a tentative D call TRBD1 (5 bases). Trimming stripped 1 base from V and 4 bases from J, with 13 bases between. The CDR3 length is 15 residues. CDR1 LNHDA and CDR2 SQIVND come from the germline V gene (reference sequence).

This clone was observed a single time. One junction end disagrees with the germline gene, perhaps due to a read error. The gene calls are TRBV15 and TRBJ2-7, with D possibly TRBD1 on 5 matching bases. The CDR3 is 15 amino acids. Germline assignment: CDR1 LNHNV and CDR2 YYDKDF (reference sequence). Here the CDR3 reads CATSRGTTEAYEQYF. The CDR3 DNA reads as TGTGCCACCAGTAGAGGTACGACAGAAGCCTACGAGCAGTACTTC.

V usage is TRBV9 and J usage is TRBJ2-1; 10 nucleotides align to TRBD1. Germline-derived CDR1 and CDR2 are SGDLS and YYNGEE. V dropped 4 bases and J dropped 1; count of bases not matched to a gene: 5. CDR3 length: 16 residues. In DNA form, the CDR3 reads TGTGCCAGCAGCCCCACGGGACAGGGGTCCTACAATGAGCAGTTCTTC. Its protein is CASSPTGQGSYNEQFF.

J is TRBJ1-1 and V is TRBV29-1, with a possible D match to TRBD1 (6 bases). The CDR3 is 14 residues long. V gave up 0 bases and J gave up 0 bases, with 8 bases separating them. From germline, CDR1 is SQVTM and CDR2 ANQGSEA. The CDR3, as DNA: TGCAGCGTTGAAGACGGGGGCATGAACACTGAAGCTTTCTTT. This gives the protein CSVEDGGMNTEAFF. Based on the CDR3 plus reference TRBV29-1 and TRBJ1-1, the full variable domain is SAVISQKPSRDICQRGTSLTIQCQVDSQVTMMFWYRQQPGQSLTLIATANQGSEATYESGFVIDKFPISRPNLTFSTLTVSNMSPEDSSIYLCSVEDGGMNTEAFFGQGTRLTVV.

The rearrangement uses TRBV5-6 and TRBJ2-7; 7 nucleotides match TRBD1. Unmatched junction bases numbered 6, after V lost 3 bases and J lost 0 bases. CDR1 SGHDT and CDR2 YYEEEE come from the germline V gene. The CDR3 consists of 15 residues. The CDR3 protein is CASSYDRVSSYEQYF. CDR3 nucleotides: TGTGCCAGCAGCTACGACAGGGTGAGCTCCTACGAGCAGTACTTC.

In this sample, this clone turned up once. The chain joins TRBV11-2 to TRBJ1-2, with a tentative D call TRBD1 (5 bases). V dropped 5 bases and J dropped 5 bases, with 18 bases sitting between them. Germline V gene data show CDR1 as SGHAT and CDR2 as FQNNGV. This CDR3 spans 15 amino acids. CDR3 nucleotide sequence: TGTGCCAGCAGCCCGGCCCCCGGGGCAGGGTATGGCTACACCTTC. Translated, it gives CASSPAPGAGYGYTF.

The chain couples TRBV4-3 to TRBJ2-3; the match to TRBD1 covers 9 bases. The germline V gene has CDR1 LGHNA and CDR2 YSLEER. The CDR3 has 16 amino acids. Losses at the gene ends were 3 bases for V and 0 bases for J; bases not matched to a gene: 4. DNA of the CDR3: TGCGCCAGCAGCCAGATGACAGGGGGAAGCACAGATACGCAGTATTTT. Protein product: CASSQMTGGSTDTQYF.

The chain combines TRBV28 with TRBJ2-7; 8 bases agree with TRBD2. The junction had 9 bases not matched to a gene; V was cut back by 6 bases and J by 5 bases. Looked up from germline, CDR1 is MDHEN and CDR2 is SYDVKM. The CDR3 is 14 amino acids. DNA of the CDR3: TGTGCCAGCAGCTATACCGGGGGGGCTAACGAGCAGTACTTC. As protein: CASSYTGGANEQYF.